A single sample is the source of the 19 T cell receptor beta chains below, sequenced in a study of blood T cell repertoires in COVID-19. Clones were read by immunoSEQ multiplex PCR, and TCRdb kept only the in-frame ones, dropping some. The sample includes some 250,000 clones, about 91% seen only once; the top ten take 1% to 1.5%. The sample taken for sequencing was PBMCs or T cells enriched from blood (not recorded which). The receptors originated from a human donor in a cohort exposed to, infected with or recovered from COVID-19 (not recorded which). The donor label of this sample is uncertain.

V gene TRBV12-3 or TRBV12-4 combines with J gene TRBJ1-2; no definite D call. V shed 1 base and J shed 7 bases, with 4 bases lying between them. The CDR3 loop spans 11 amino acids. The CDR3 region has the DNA TGTGCCAGCAGTTTAGGGAGTGGCTACACCTTC. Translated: CASSLGSGYTF.

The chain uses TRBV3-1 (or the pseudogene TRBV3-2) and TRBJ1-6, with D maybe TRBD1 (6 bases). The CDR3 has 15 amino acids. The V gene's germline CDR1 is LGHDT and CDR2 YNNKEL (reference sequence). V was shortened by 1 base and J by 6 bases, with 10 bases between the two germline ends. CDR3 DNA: TGTGCCAGCAGCCAAGCTAGGGGGTTTAATTCACCCCTCCACTTT. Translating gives CASSQARGFNSPLHF.

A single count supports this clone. The CDR3 sequence is CASPYSDRAGTDTQYF. Written as DNA, the CDR3 is TGCGCCAGCCCCTATTCAGACAGGGCTGGTACGGATACGCAGTATTTT. This sequence joins TRBV23-1 and TRBJ2-3; 7 positions agree with TRBD1. TRBV23-1 is assigned to the ORF class and has an uncertain function. The CDR3 runs to 16 residues. The V segment lost 8 bases and the J segment 6 bases; nucleotides outside the gene matches: 17.

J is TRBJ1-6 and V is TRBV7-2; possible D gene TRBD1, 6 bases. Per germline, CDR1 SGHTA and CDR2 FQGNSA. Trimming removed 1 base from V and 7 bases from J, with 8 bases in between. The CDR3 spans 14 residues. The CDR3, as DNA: TGTGCCAGCAGCTTAGTTCAGGGGAATTCACCCCTCCACTTT. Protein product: CASSLVQGNSPLHF.

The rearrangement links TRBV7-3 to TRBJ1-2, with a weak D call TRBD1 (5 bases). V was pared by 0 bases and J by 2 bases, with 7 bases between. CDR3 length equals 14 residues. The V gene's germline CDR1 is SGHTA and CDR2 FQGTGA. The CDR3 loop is CASSLTPGNYGYTF. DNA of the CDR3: TGTGCCAGCAGCTTAACCCCAGGGAACTATGGCTACACCTTC.

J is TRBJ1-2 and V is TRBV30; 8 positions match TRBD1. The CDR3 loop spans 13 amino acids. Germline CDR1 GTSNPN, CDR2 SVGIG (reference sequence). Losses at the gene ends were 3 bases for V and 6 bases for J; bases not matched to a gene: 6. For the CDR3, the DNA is TGTGCCTGGAGGACGACGACAGGGGATGGCTACACCTTC. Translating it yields CAWRTTTGDGYTF. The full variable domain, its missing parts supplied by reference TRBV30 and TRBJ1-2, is SQTIHQWPATLVQPVGSPLSLECTVEGTSNPNLYWYRQAAGRGLQLLFYSVGIGQISSEVPQNLSASRPQDRQFILSSKKLLLSDSGFYLCAWRTTTGDGYTFGSGTRLTVV.

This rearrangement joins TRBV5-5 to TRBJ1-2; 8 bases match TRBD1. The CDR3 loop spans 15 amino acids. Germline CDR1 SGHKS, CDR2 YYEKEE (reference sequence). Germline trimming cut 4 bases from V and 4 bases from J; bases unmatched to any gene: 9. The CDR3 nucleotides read TGTGCCAGCAGCGGAGACAGGGGAAAAGGCTATGGCTACACCTTC. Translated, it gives CASSGDRGKGYGYTF.

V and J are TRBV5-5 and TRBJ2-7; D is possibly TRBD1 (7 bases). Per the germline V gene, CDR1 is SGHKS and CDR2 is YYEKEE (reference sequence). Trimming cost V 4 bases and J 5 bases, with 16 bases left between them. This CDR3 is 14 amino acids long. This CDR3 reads CASSVRQGGDEQYF. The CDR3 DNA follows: TGTGCCAGCAGCGTCAGACAGGGAGGCGACGAGCAGTACTTC.

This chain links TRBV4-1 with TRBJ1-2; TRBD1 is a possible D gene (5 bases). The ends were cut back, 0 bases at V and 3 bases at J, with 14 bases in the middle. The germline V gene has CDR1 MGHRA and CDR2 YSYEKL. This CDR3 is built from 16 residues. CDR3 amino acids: CASSQDSVGPDYGYTF. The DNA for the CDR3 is TGCGCCAGCAGCCAAGATAGTGTGGGGCCCGACTATGGCTACACCTTC.

The CDR3 nucleotides are TGCGCCAGCAGCCAAGTAGCAACTCCCTCCAACGTCCTGACTTTC. It translates to CASSQVATPSNVLTF. The V and J genes are TRBV4-1 and TRBJ2-6; D gene uncertain. V lost 1 base and J 8 bases, leaving 12 bases between the germline ends. The CDR3 is 15 amino acids. Germline-derived CDR1 and CDR2 are MGHRA and YSYEKL.

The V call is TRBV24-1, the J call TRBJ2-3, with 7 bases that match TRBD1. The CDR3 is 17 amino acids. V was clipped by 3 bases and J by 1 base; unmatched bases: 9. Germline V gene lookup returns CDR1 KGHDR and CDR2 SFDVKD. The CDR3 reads CATSDPRQGVGTDTQYF. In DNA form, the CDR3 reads TGTGCCACCAGTGATCCGCGACAGGGAGTGGGCACAGATACGCAGTATTTT.

Here the CDR3 DNA reads TGTGCCAGTAGTAATGCCATACAGGGGAACACCGGGGAGCTGTTTTTT. Amino acid sequence: CASSNAIQGNTGELFF. This chain uses TRBV19 with TRBJ2-2, with D perhaps matching TRBD1 (6 bases). Germline-derived CDR1 and CDR2 are LNHDA and SQIVND (reference sequence). V was trimmed by 4 bases and J by 1 base, leaving 13 bases between them. The CDR3 is 16 residues long. The variable domain in full, completed from reference TRBV19 and TRBJ2-2, reads DGGITQSPKYLFRKEGQNVTLSCEQNLNHDAMYWYRQDPGQGLRLIYYSQIVNDFQKGDIAEGYSVSREKKESFPLTVTSAQKNPTAFYLCASSNAIQGNTGELFFGEGSRLTVL.

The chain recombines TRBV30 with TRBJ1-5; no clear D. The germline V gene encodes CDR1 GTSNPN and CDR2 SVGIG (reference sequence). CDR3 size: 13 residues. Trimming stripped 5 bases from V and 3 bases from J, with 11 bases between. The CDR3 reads CAWGYELNQPQHF. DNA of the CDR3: TGTGCCTGGGGATATGAGCTCAATCAGCCCCAGCATTTT.

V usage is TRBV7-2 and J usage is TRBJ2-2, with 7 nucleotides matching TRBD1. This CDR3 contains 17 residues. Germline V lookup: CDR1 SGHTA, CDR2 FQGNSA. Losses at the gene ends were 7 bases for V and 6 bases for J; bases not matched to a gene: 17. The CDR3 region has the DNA TGTGCCAGCACTCCGGGCCTTGACAGGGTTATTTCCGGGGAGCTGTTTTTT. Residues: CASTPGLDRVISGELFF.

CDR3 loop: CASLSGNTIYF. CDR3 in DNA: TGTGCCAGTTTATCTGGAAACACCATATATTTT. The V and J genes are TRBV6-6 and TRBJ1-3; D unclear. This CDR3 comprises 11 residues. CDR1 MNHNY and CDR2 SVGAGI come from the germline V gene (reference sequence). The V and J ends lost 9 bases and 1 base respectively, with 4 bases between them.

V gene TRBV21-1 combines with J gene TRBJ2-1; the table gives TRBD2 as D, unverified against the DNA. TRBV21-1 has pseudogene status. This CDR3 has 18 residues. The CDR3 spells CASSLLEGGVSSYNEQFF. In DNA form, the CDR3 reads TGTGCCAGCAGCCTCCTGGAGGGGGGGGTTAGCTCCTACAATGAGCAGTTCTTC.

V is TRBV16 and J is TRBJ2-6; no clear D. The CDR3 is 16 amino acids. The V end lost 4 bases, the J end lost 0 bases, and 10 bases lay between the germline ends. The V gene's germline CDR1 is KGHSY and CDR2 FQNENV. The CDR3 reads CASSLYRFSGANVLTF. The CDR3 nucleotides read TGTGCCAGCAGCCTTTATCGGTTCTCTGGGGCCAACGTCCTGACTTTC.

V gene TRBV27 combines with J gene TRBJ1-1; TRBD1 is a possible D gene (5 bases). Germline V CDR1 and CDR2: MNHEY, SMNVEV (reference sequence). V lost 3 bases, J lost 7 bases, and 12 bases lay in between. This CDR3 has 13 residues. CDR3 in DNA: TGTGCCAGCAGTTTGATAGGGGCTTATGAAGCTTTCTTT. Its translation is CASSLIGAYEAFF.

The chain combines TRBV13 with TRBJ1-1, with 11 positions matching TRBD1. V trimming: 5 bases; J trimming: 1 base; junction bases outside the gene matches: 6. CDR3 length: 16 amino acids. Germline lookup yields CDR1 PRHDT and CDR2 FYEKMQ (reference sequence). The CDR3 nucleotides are TGTGCCAGCAGCCCTCCGGGACAGGGGGGGAACACTGAAGCTTTCTTT. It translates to CASSPPGQGGNTEAFF. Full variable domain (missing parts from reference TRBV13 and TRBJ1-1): AAGVIQSPRHLIKEKRETATLKCYPIPRHDTVYWYQQGPGQDPQFLISFYEKMQSDKGSIPDRFSAQQFSDYHSELNMSSLELGDSALYFCASSPPGQGGNTEAFFGQGTRLTVV.